This entry describes one T cell receptor beta chain. Its antigen is not identified. This entry comes from a study of T cell responses to AZD1222 COVID-19 vaccine. General study results and limits: The study identified only 6 or 7 AZD1222 recipients as seropositive at baseline.

V gave up 6 bases and J gave up 1 base, with 15 bases separating them. Germline-derived CDR1 and CDR2 are MNHEY and SMNVEV (reference sequence). The CDR3 runs to 15 residues. Sequencing used immunoSEQ multiplex PCR; TCRdb keeps in-frame clones, though not all of them. The sample contains approximately 200,000 clones, under 95% of which appear only once. The sequence derives from an adult who received the AZD1222 COVID-19 vaccine. The rearrangement uses TRBV27 and TRBJ1-1, with a weak D call TRBD1 (6 bases). The material sequenced was peripheral blood, taken 28 days after the second AZD1222 dose. The CDR3 reads CASRAAGGRNTEAFF. The CDR3 coding sequence is TGTGCCAGCAGAGCCGCGGGGGGGCGGAACACTGAAGCTTTCTTT.